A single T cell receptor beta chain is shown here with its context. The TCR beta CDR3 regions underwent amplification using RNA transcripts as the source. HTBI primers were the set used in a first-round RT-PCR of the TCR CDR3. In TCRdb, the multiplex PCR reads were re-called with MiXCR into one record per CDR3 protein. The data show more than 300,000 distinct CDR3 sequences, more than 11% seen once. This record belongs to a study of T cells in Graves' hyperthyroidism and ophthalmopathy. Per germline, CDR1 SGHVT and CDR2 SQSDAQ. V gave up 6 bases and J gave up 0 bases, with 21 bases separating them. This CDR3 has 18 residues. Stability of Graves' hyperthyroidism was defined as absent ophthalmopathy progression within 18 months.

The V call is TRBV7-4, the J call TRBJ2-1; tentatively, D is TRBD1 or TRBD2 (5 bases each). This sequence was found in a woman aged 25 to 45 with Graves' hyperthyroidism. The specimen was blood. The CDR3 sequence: CASSLTRPGASSYNEQFF. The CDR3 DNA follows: TGTGCCAGCAGTTTGACCAGGCCCGGGGCCAGCTCCTACAATGAGCAGTTCTTC.